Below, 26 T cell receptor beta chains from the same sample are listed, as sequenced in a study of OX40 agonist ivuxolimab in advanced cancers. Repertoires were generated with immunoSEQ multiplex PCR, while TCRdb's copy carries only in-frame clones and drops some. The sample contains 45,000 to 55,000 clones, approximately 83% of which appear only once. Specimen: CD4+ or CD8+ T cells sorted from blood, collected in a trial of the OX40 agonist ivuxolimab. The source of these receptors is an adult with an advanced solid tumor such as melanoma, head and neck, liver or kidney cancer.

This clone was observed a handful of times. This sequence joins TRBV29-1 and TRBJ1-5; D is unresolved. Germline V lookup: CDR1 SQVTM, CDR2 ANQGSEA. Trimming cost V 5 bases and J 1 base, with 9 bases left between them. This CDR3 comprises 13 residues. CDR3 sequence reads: CSVLGGSNQPQHF. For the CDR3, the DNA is TGCAGCGTTTTGGGAGGAAGCAATCAGCCCCAGCATTTT.

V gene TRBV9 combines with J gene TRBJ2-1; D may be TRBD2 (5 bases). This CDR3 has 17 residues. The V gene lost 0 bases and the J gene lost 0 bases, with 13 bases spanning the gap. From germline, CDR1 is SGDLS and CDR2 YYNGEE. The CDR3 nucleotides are TGTGCCAGCAGCGTAGTTCCGGGGTTGAGCTCCTACAATGAGCAGTTCTTC. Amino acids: CASSVVPGLSSYNEQFF.

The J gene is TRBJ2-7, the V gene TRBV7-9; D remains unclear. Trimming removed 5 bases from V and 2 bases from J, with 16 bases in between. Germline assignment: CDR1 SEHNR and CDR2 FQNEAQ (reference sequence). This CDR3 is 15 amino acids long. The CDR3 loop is CASSSAGLPPYEQYF. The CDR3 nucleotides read TGTGCCAGCAGCAGCGCCGGCCTCCCTCCCTACGAGCAGTACTTC.

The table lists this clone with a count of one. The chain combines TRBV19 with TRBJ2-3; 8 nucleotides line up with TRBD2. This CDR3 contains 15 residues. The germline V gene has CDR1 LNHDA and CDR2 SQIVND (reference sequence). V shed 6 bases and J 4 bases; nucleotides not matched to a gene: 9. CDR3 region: CASRTYSGAADTQYF. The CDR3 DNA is TGTGCCAGTAGGACTTATAGCGGGGCTGCAGATACGCAGTATTTT.

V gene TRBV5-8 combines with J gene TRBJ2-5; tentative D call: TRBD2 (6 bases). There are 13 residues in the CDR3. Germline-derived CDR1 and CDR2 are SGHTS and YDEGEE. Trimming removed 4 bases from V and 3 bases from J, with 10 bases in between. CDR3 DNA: TGTGCCAGCAGCCGGGAGAGAAAAGAGACCCAGTACTTC. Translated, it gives CASSRERKETQYF.

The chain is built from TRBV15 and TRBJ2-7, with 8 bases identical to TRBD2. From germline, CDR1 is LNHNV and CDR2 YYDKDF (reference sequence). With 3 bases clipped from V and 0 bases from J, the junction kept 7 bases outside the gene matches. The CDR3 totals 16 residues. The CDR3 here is CATSRGRGGSSYEQYF. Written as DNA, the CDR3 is TGTGCCACCAGCAGGGGACGCGGGGGGAGCTCCTACGAGCAGTACTTC.

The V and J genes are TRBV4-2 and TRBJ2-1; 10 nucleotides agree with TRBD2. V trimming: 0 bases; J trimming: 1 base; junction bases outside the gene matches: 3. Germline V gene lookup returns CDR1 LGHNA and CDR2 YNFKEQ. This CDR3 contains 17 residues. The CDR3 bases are TGTGCCAGCAGCCAAGAACTTAGCGGGGGGTCCTACAATGAGCAGTTCTTC. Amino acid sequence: CASSQELSGGSYNEQFF.

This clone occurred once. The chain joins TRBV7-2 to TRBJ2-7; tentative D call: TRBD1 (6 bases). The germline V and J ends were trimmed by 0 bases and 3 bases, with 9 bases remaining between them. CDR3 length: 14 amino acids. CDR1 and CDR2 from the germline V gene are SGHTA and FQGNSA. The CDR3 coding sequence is TGTGCCAGCAGCTTAGCTGGACAGATCTACGAGCAGTACTTC. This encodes CASSLAGQIYEQYF.

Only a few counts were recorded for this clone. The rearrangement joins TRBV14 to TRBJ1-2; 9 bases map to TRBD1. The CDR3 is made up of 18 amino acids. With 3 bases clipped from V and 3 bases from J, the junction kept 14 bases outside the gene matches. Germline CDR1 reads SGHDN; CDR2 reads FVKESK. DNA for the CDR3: TGTGCCAGCAGCCACCTACTAGGACAGGGGCGACCTGACTATGGCTACACCTTC. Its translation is CASSHLLGQGRPDYGYTF.

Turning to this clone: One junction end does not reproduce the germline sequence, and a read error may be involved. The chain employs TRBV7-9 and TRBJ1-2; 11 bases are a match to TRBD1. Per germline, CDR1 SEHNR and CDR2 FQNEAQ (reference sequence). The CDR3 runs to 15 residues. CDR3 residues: CVSLSWTGGDYGYTF. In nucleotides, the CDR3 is TGTGTCAGCCTTTCCTGGACAGGGGGCGACTATGGCTACACCTTC.

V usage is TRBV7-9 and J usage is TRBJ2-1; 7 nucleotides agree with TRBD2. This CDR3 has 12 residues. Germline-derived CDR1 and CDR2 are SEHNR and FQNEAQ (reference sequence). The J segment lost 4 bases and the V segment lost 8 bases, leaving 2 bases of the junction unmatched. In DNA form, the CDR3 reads TGTGCCAGCGCGGGGGAGTACAATGAGCAGTTCTTC. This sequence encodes CASAGEYNEQFF.

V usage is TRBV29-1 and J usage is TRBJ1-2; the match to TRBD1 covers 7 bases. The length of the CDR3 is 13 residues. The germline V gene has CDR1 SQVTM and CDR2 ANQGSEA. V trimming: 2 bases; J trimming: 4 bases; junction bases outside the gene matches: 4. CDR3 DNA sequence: TGCAGCGTTGAAAAACAGGGGTCCTATGGCTACACCTTC. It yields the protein CSVEKQGSYGYTF.

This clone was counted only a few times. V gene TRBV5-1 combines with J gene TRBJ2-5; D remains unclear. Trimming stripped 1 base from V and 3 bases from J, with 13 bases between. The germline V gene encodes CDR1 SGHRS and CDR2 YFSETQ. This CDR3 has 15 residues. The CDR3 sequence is CASSLSGGFKETQYF. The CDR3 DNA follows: TGCGCCAGCAGCTTGTCGGGTGGATTTAAAGAGACCCAGTACTTC.

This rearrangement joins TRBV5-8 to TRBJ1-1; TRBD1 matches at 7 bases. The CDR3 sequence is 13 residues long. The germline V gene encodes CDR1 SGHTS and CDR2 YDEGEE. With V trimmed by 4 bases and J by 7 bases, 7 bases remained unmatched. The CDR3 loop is CASSLGGQFEAFF. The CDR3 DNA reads TGTGCCAGCAGCCTGGGGGGACAGTTTGAAGCTTTCTTT.

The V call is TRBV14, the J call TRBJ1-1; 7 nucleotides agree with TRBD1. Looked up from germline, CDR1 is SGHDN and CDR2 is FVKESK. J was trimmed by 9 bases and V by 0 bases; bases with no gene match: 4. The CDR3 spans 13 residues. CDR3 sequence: CASSQDQGVQAFF. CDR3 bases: TGTGCCAGCAGCCAAGATCAGGGGGTTCAAGCTTTCTTT.

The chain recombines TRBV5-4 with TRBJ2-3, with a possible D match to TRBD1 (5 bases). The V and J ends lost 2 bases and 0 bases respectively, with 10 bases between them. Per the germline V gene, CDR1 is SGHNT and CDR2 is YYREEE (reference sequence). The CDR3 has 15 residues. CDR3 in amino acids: CASSLVGASTDTQYF. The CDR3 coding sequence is TGTGCCAGCAGCTTAGTAGGGGCAAGCACAGATACGCAGTATTTT.

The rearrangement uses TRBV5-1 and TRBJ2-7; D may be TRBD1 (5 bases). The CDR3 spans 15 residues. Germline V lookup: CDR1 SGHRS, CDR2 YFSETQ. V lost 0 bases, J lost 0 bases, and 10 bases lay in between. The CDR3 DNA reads TGCGCCAGCAGCTTGGCTAGTACAGGCTCCTACGAGCAGTACTTC. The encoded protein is CASSLASTGSYEQYF. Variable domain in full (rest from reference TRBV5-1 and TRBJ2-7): KAGVTQTPRYLIKTRGQQVTLSCSPISGHRSVSWYQQTPGQGLQFLFEYFSETQRNKGNFPGRFSGRQFSNSRSEMNVSTLELGDSALYLCASSLASTGSYEQYFGPGTRLTVT.

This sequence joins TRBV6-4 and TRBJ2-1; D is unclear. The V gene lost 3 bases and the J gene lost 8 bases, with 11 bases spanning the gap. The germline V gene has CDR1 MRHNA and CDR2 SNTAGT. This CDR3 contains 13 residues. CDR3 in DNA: TGTGCCAGCAGTGAGATTAGCAACCATGAGCAGTTCTTC. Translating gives CASSEISNHEQFF.

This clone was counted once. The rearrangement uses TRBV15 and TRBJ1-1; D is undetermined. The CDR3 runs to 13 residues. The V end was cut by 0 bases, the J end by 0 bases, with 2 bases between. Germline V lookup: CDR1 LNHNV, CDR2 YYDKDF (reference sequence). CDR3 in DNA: TGTGCCACCAGCAGAGATCTGAACACTGAAGCTTTCTTT. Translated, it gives CATSRDLNTEAFF.

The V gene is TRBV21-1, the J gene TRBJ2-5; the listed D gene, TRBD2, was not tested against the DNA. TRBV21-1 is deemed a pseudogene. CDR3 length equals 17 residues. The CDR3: CASSNWSGGANAETQYF. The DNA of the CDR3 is TGTGCCAGCAGCAACTGGAGCGGGGGGGCAAATGCGGAGACCCAGTACTTC.

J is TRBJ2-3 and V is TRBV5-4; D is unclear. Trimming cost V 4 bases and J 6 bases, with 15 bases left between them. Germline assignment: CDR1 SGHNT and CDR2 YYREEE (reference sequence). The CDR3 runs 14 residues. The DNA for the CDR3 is TGTGCCAGCAGCCACACTGGGTCCTTGGATACGCAGTATTTT. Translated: CASSHTGSLDTQYF.

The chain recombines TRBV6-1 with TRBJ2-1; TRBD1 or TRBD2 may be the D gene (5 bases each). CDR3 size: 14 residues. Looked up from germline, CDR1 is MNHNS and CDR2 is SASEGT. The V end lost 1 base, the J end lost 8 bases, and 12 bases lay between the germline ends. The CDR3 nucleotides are TGTGCCAGCAGTGAAGACGGGGCGGGTGATGAGCAGTTCTTC. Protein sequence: CASSEDGAGDEQFF.

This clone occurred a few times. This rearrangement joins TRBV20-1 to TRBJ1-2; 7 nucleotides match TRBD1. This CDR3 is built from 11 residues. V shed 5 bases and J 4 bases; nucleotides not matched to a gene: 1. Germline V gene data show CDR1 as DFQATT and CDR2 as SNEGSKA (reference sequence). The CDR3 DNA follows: TGCAGTGCTGGGACAGCCTATGGCTACACCTTC. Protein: CSAGTAYGYTF.

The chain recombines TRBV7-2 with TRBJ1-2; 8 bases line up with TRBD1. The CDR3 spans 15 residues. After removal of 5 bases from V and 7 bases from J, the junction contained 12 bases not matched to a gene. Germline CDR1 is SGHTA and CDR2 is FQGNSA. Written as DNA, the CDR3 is TGTGCCAGCAGCCCGCGGACAGGGAGACTGGGTGGCTACACCTTC. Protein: CASSPRTGRLGGYTF.

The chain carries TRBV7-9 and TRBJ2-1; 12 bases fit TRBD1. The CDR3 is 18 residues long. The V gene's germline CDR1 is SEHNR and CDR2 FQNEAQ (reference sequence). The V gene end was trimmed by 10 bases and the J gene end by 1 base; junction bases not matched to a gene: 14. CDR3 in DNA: TGTGCCATCCAGGGTCCCGGGACAGGGGGCGCTTCCTACAATGAGCAGTTCTTC. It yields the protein CAIQGPGTGGASYNEQFF.

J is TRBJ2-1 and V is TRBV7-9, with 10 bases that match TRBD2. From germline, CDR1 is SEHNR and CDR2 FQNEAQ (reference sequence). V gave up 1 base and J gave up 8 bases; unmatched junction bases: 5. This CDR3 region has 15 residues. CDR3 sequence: CASSLDSGGAYEQFF. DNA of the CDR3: TGTGCCAGCAGCTTAGACAGCGGGGGGGCATATGAGCAGTTCTTC.